These 13 T cell receptor beta chains originate from one sample sequenced in a study of T cells in Graves' hyperthyroidism and ophthalmopathy. RNA transcripts provided the source from which TCR beta CDR3 regions were amplified. The HTBI set primed first-round TCR CDR3 RT-PCR. TCRdb reprocessed the multiplex PCR reads with MiXCR, giving one entry per CDR3 protein. The table has hundreds of thousands of distinct CDR3 sequences, more than 15% seen once. Sequencing input: blood. These TCRs come from a woman younger than 30 with Graves' hyperthyroidism.

The chain couples TRBV6-1 to TRBJ2-5; D is uncertain. Germline values: CDR1 MNHNS, CDR2 SASEGT. The CDR3 is 14 amino acids. The V end lost 1 base, the J end lost 5 bases, and 11 bases lay between the germline ends. The CDR3 here is CASSEGLSRETQYF. CDR3 nucleotides: TGTGCCAGCAGTGAAGGGTTGAGCAGGGAGACCCAGTACTTC.

This clonotype was observed a handful of times. The chain has TRBV7-3 and TRBJ2-1, with D unresolved. V lost 6 bases, J lost 5 bases, and 14 bases lay in between. This CDR3 is built from 14 residues. Germline V lookup: CDR1 SGHTA, CDR2 FQGTGA. CDR3: CASSGPPDHNEQFF. CDR3 DNA sequence: TGTGCCAGCAGTGGACCCCCGGATCACAATGAGCAGTTCTTC. Using reference TRBV7-3 and TRBJ2-1 for the parts outside the CDR3, the full variable domain is GAGVSQTPSNKVTEKGKYVELRCDPISGHTALYWYRQSLGQGPEFLIYFQGTGAADDSGLPNDRFFAVRPEGSVSTLKIQRTERGDSAVYLCASSGPPDHNEQFFGPGTRLTVL.

This clonotype was recorded many times. V usage is TRBV28 and J usage is TRBJ1-5, with D tentatively TRBD1 (5 bases). Trimming left V 8 bases short and J 5 bases short, with 10 bases between. This CDR3 comprises 12 residues. CDR1 is MDHEN and CDR2 is SYDVKM in the germline V gene. The CDR3 DNA reads TGTGCCAGCGGGGGAGAGCATCAGCCCCAGCATTTT. This translates into CASGGEHQPQHF.

As concerns this clonotype: A much larger clonotype is one base distant, so this may be a read error. The chain uses TRBV24-1 and TRBJ1-2; maybe TRBD1 (5 bases). The CDR3 has 13 amino acids. Germline assignment: CDR1 KGHDR and CDR2 SFDVKD. Trimming took off 5 bases at V and 7 bases at J, with 13 bases between the two ends. CDR3 sequence: CATSGHQGSGYTF. DNA of the CDR3: TGTGCCACCAGTGGTCACCAGGGATCTGGCTACACCTTC.

This clonotype has at least ten counts. The rearrangement joins TRBV12-3 or TRBV12-4 to TRBJ2-7; 8 positions agree with TRBD2. This CDR3 has 15 residues. V lost 7 bases and J lost 0; bases outside the gene matches: 8. CDR3 loop: CASTAGLASSYEQYF. The CDR3 nucleotides read TGTGCCAGCACCGCCGGACTAGCTAGCTCCTACGAGCAGTACTTC.

This clonotype has a count of ten or more. This rearrangement joins TRBV24-1 to TRBJ2-7; no clear D. Between the trimmed V and J ends, which lost 3 bases and 9 bases, there was a span of 5 bases. The germline CDR1 and CDR2 sequences are KGHDR and SFDVKD. This CDR3 has 10 amino acids. CDR3 sequence reads: CATSDVGQYF. The DNA for the CDR3 is TGTGCCACCAGTGATGTGGGGCAGTACTTC.

This clonotype was counted ten times or more. CDR3 region: CASSLVLGQTNTEAFF. DNA for the CDR3: TGTGCCAGCAGTTTGGTCCTGGGACAGACGAACACTGAAGCTTTCTTT. The rearrangement joins TRBV28 to TRBJ1-1, with TRBD1 identical over 7 bases. V lost 3 bases, J lost 1 base, and 8 bases stayed unmatched. The CDR3 loop spans 16 amino acids. CDR1 and CDR2 from the germline V gene are MDHEN and SYDVKM.

This clonotype was seen at least ten times. The chain uses TRBV4-3 and TRBJ2-5; 11 bases are a match to TRBD2. The ends lost 1 base at V and 4 bases at J; junction bases unmatched: 5. Germline V gives CDR1 LGHNA, CDR2 YSLEER. CDR3 length equals 16 residues. CDR3 bases: TGCGCCAGCAGCCAAGTTAGCGGGGGGGCCGGAGAGACCCAGTACTTC. It translates to CASSQVSGGAGETQYF.

This clonotype was seen many times. The CDR3 spells CASSQEYFVRGTPLHF. CDR3 nucleotide sequence: TGTGCCAGCAGCCAAGAATATTTCGTCAGGGGAACACCCCTCCACTTT. The chain joins TRBV3-1 to TRBJ1-6; D possibly corresponds to TRBD1 (6 bases). The V gene's germline CDR1 is LGHDT and CDR2 YNNKEL (reference sequence). Trimming took 0 bases from V and 11 from J, leaving 17 bases between them. The CDR3 is 16 residues long.

This clonotype was observed many times. This chain links TRBV24-1 with TRBJ2-7; D is unclear. Per the germline V gene, CDR1 is KGHDR and CDR2 is SFDVKD. V was cut by 2 bases and J by 6 bases, with 10 bases left in between. The CDR3 is 13 amino acids. The CDR3 spells CATSDSGWGEQYF. The CDR3 DNA reads TGTGCCACCAGTGATTCCGGATGGGGCGAGCAGTACTTC.

Details on this clonotype: One end of the junction is discordant with germline, which a read error may explain. The J gene is TRBJ1-3, the V gene TRBV6-5, with D uncertain. The length of the CDR3 is 16 residues. CDR1 is MNHEY and CDR2 is SVGAGI in the germline V gene. This CDR3 reads CASGYGSGVSGNTIYF. In nucleotides, the CDR3 is TGTGCCAGCGGTTACGGGAGTGGGGTCTCTGGAAACACCATATATTTT.

This chain joins TRBV5-1 and TRBJ1-5; D is perhaps TRBD1 (5 bases). Germline loops: CDR1 SGHRS, CDR2 YFSETQ. V lost 2 bases and J lost 6, with 24 bases in between. The CDR3 sequence is 18 residues long. The CDR3 here is CASSFARGPKPDSQPQHF. DNA of the CDR3: TGCGCCAGCAGCTTTGCAAGGGGCCCAAAACCTGATTCTCAGCCCCAGCATTTT.

At least ten counts were recorded for this clonotype. The rearrangement links TRBV28 to TRBJ2-5, with D tentatively TRBD2 (5 bases). Trimming removed 5 bases from V and 3 bases from J, with 16 bases in between. Germline V gene sequence: CDR1 MDHEN, CDR2 SYDVKM. This CDR3 contains 15 residues. CDR3 amino acids: CASSLGAGWKETQYF. DNA for the CDR3: TGTGCCAGCAGTCTCGGCGCGGGCTGGAAAGAGACCCAGTACTTC.